This TCR beta chain was identified during a study of T cells in Graves' hyperthyroidism and ophthalmopathy. The source material, RNA transcripts, was used to amplify TCR beta CDR3 regions. First-round RT-PCR of the TCR CDR3 relied on the HTBI primer set. A single record per CDR3 protein comes from TCRdb applying MiXCR to the multiplex PCR reads. The sample yields under 450,000 distinct CDR3 sequences, 13% seen once. V shed 0 bases, J shed 5 bases, and the junction held 16 bases outside the gene matches. Germline V gives CDR1 SGHRS, CDR2 YFSETQ. The CDR3 totals 19 residues. Patients were excluded because of uncontrolled infection, other autoimmune disease, pregnancy or lactation. This clonotype was observed a handful of times.

This sequence joins TRBV5-1 and TRBJ2-1; 8 positions match TRBD2. The sample comprised blood. This clonotype originated in a young man with Graves' hyperthyroidism that later progressed to Graves' ophthalmopathy. CDR3 sequence (DNA): TGCGCCAGCAGCTTGGCCAATTCCCCAATCGGGAGGGGTCACAATGAGCAGTTCTTC. Amino acid sequence: CASSLANSPIGRGHNEQFF.